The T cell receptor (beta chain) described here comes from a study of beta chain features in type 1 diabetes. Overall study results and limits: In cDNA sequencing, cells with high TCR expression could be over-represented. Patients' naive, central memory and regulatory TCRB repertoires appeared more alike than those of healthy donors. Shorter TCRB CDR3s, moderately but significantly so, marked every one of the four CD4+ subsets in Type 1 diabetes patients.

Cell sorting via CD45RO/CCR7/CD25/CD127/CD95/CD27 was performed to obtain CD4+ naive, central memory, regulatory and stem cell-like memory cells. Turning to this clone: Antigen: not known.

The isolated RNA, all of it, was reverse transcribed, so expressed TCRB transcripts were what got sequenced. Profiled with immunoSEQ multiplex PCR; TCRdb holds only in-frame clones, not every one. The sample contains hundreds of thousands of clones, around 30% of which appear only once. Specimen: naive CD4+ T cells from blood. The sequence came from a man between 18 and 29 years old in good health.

Here the CDR3 DNA reads TGTGCCAGCAGTGATTCCCGGGGGCTCGTGTCAGATACGCAGTATTTT. Its protein is CASSDSRGLVSDTQYF. This chain uses TRBV25-1 with TRBJ2-3; perhaps D is TRBD1 or TRBD2 (6 bases each). V lost 3 bases, J lost 4 bases, and 17 bases lay in between. Germline values: CDR1 MGHDK, CDR2 SYGVNS. This CDR3 is 16 amino acids long.